This T cell receptor (beta chain) was recorded in a study of cytomegalovirus exposure and HLA in healthy donors. Study-level background: One earlier analysis, a look at some 180 million T cells, found 117 million unique TCR beta sequences. Study outcomes and limitations: Through in vitro validation, three CMV-associated chains were shown to be specific for CMV antigens. In a later analysis, specific HLA alleles were associated with over 15,000 TCR beta sequences at a 0.05 false discovery rate.

While unrecorded immune exposures were likely, the donors were nominally healthy when sampled. The count of this clone is one. Its antigen is not known. The PCR had 60 Vbeta and 13 Jbeta primers. Assay: immunoSEQ multiplex PCR; the TCRdb copy retains only in-frame clones and omits some. The sample contains about 160,000 clones, around 80% of which appear only once. Trimming left V 5 bases short and J 0 bases short, with 11 bases between. The CDR3 runs 15 residues. The germline gives CDR1 MDHEN, CDR2 SYDVKM. Material for sequencing was PBMCs. This rearrangement joins TRBV28 to TRBJ1-3; D not certain. The source is a man in his late teens or twenties in good health and CMV-seronegative. The CDR3 protein is CASSPRWSSGNTIYF. CDR3 bases: TGTGCCAGCAGTCCCCGGTGGAGCTCTGGAAACACCATATATTTT. The full variable domain, in which reference TRBV28 and TRBJ1-3 provide the parts outside the CDR3, is DVKVTQSSRYLVKRTGEKVFLECVQDMDHENMFWYRQDPGLGLRLIYFSYDVKMKEKGDIPEGYSVSREKKERFSLILESASTNQTSMYLCASSPRWSSGNTIYFGEGSWLTVV.